These 8 T cell receptor beta chains were sequenced from one sample in a study of cytomegalovirus exposure and HLA in healthy donors (dated by TCRdb to the late 2010s). Receptor libraries were prepared by the immunoSEQ multiplex PCR assay. For the multiplex PCR, a mixture combining 60 forward primers for TCR Vbeta segments and 13 reverse primers for TCR Jbeta segments was used. TCRdb holds this immuneACCESS table with in-frame rearrangements only. Some clones are missing; in checked studies, unresolved V genes explain under half, and the rest has no known cause. The sample table contains about 160,000 clones; only one count was recorded for about 85% of them. Less than 2.5% of the sample is in the top ten clones. The sequenced sample was PBMCs. The receptors were gathered from a young man in good health and CMV-seropositive.

This chain joins TRBV19 and TRBJ2-1; 8 nucleotides line up with TRBD1. Germline V gene data show CDR1 as LNHDA and CDR2 as SQIVND (reference sequence). This CDR3 comprises 13 residues. J lost 9 bases, V lost 1 base, and 2 bases had no gene match. The CDR3 protein is CASSIAGGGEQFF. CDR3 in DNA: TGTGCCAGTAGTATAGCAGGGGGCGGTGAGCAGTTCTTC.

V and J are TRBV6-5 and TRBJ2-3; 7 bases are shared with TRBD2. Trimming at V came to 0 bases and at J to 0 bases, leaving 3 bases not matched to a gene. The germline CDR1 and CDR2 sequences are MNHEY and SVGAGI. The CDR3 sequence is 16 residues long. In nucleotides, the CDR3 is TGTGCCAGCAGTTACTCTGGGGGACTAAGCACAGATACGCAGTATTTT. This sequence encodes CASSYSGGLSTDTQYF.

The chain combines TRBV11-2 with TRBJ2-6; 7 bases fit TRBD1. V shed 1 base and J 2 bases; nucleotides not matched to a gene: 2. The CDR3 runs 16 residues. CDR1 SGHAT and CDR2 FQNNGV come from the germline V gene. The CDR3 region has the DNA TGTGCCAGCAGCTTAGGCAGGGGGACTGGGGCCAACGTCCTGACTTTC. Its translation: CASSLGRGTGANVLTF.

CDR3 sequence: CASSIRQGSGNTIYF. The CDR3 nucleotides read TGTGCCAGTAGTATCCGTCAGGGGTCTGGAAACACCATATATTTT. The chain links TRBV19 to TRBJ1-3; TRBD1 is a possible D gene (6 bases). Trimming took 3 bases from V and 1 from J, leaving 10 bases between them. Looked up from germline, CDR1 is LNHDA and CDR2 is SQIVND (reference sequence). The length of the CDR3 is 15 residues.

To note about this clone: One end of the junction is discordant with germline, which a read error may explain. The chain uses TRBV7-9 and TRBJ1-2; the D gene is possibly TRBD1 (6 bases). Germline V gene lookup returns CDR1 SEHNR and CDR2 FQNEAQ (reference sequence). The CDR3 is made up of 16 amino acids. The CDR3 DNA follows: TGTTCCAGCAGCTCCGCGGATGCCAGGGGCGACTATGGCTACACCTTC. Its translation is CSSSSADARGDYGYTF. Filled out from reference TRBV7-9 and TRBJ1-2, the complete variable domain reads DTGVSQNPRHKITKRGQNVTFRCDPISEHNRLYWYRQTLGQGPEFLTYFQNEAQLEKSRLLSDRFSAERPKGSFSTLEIQRTEQGDSAMYLCSSSSADARGDYGYTFGSGTRLTVV.

The chain combines TRBV2 with TRBJ1-1, with 7 bases lining up with TRBD1. The CDR3 is 16 residues long. Germline V gene lookup returns CDR1 SNHLY and CDR2 FYNNEI. With V trimmed by 6 bases and J by 1 base, 11 bases remained unmatched. The CDR3 is CASRTSQGGENTEAFF. Here the CDR3 DNA reads TGTGCCAGCAGAACGTCCCAGGGGGGCGAGAACACTGAAGCTTTCTTT.

This clone was recorded only once. The chain uses TRBV7-9 and TRBJ2-3; D possibly corresponds to TRBD2 (5 bases). Looked up from germline, CDR1 is SEHNR and CDR2 is FQNEAQ (reference sequence). Trimming shortened V by 5 bases and J by 0 bases, and 15 bases separated the two germline ends. This CDR3 region has 16 residues. The chain's CDR3 is CASSPPGGASTDTQYF. The CDR3 region has the DNA TGTGCCAGCAGCCCGCCAGGAGGTGCAAGCACAGATACGCAGTATTTT.

The rearrangement joins TRBV30 to TRBJ2-2; 7 bases match TRBD1. This CDR3 has 14 residues. Germline-derived CDR1 and CDR2 are GTSNPN and SVGIG (reference sequence). V shed 4 bases, J shed 8 bases, and the junction held 10 bases outside the gene matches. The CDR3 here is CAWIDEGAHGELFF. The CDR3 coding sequence is TGTGCCTGGATTGACGAGGGGGCTCATGGGGAGCTGTTTTTT.